The 21 T cell receptor beta chains listed next were all sequenced from one sample in a study of T-cell reconstitution after alpha-beta-depleted transplantation in children (dated by TCRdb to 2016 to 2017). Libraries were prepared through PCR. The reads were generated on an Illumina HiSeq 2500. TCR library preparation used molecular barcoding, with unique molecular identifiers applied to normalize quantification of the TCRbeta repertoire. TCRdb itself trimmed the public reads at Q25 with fastp, ran MiXCR and retained productive beta chains. For every CDR3 protein sequence, its rows merge into one entry that carries the most common genes and DNA. The sample table lists about 360,000 distinct CDR3 sequences, 13% of them with a count of one. Around 4% of the sample is in the top ten clones. The sample consisted of PBMCs, taken from the stem cell graft. These receptors were collected from a human donor who donated a stem cell graft to a child with Fanconi anemia.

This clonotype was picked up a small number of times. The CDR3, as DNA: TGCAGCGTTGAAGAGGTACAGGGCACAGATACGCAGTATTTT. Protein: CSVEEVQGTDTQYF. The chain joins TRBV29-1 to TRBJ2-3, with D possibly matching TRBD1 (5 bases). CDR3 length: 14 amino acids. Trimming shortened V by 0 bases and J by 1 base, and 8 bases separated the two germline ends. Germline V gene data show CDR1 as SQVTM and CDR2 as ANQGSEA.

This sequence joins TRBV9 and TRBJ2-5, with no clear D. The CDR3 is made up of 14 amino acids. V was clipped by 0 bases and J by 4 bases, with 10 bases between them. Germline CDR1 is SGDLS and CDR2 is YYNGEE. The chain's CDR3 is CASSVDPRLETQYF. DNA of the CDR3: TGTGCCAGCAGCGTAGACCCCCGCCTAGAGACCCAGTACTTC.

A note on this clonotype: The CDR3 end shows no conserved phenylalanine or tryptophan, and so a read error is likely. The rearrangement uses TRBV25-1 and TRBJ1-2; D is unresolved. The germline V gene encodes CDR1 MGHDK and CDR2 SYGVNS. There are 15 residues in the CDR3. V was shortened by 4 bases and J by 0 bases, with 12 bases between the two germline ends. CDR3 residues: CASSGGGFTNYGYTS. In DNA form, the CDR3 reads TGTGCCAGCAGTGGGGGAGGTTTTACTAACTATGGCTACACCTCC.

This clonotype was counted ten times or more. V usage is TRBV6-2 or TRBV6-3 and J usage is TRBJ1-1; the match to TRBD1 covers 9 bases. Germline values: CDR1 MNHEY, CDR2 SVGEGT. There are 14 residues in the CDR3. Trimming at V came to 7 bases and at J to 0 bases, leaving 3 bases not matched to a gene. The chain's CDR3 is CASIRQGVNTEAFF. Here the CDR3 DNA reads TGTGCCAGCATACGACAGGGGGTGAACACTGAAGCTTTCTTT.

This clonotype was seen a few times. The genes are TRBV7-2 and TRBJ1-1; TRBD1 agrees at 7 bases. V lost 6 bases, J lost 1 base, and 8 bases stayed unmatched. Germline values: CDR1 SGHTA, CDR2 FQGNSA. CDR3 length: 15 residues. The CDR3 DNA reads TGTGCCAGCAGATTACAGGGGAGAGGGAACACTGAAGCTTTCTTT. Protein: CASRLQGRGNTEAFF.

This clonotype was seen a handful of times. The J gene is TRBJ1-3, the V gene TRBV11-2; D is unclear. This CDR3 is built from 14 residues. Trimming removed 4 bases from V and 1 base from J, with 8 bases in between. Germline V gene lookup returns CDR1 SGHAT and CDR2 FQNNGV. CDR3 region: CASSSTYSGNTIYF. The CDR3 bases are TGTGCCAGCAGCTCGACTTATTCTGGAAACACCATATATTTT.

V gene TRBV6-2 or TRBV6-3 combines with J gene TRBJ2-7; D remains unclear. CDR3 size: 15 residues. Germline CDR1 and CDR2: MNHEY and SVGEGT. V was trimmed by 5 bases and J by 4 bases, leaving 18 bases between them. The CDR3 DNA is TGTGCCAGCAGTGACGGGCCTCCTCGACTTTACGAGCAGTACGTC. Its translation is CASSDGPPRLYEQYV.

This clonotype was found many times. This chain links TRBV7-2 with TRBJ2-3; D unresolved. V was shortened by 3 bases and J by 1 base, with 8 bases between the two germline ends. This CDR3 has 14 residues. Germline CDR1 SGHTA, CDR2 FQGNSA. The CDR3 here is CASSLDAGTDTQYF. In nucleotides, the CDR3 is TGTGCCAGCAGCTTGGACGCCGGCACAGATACGCAGTATTTT.

This rearrangement joins TRBV6-2 or TRBV6-3 to TRBJ1-4; 9 positions agree with TRBD1. Unmatched junction bases numbered 7, after V lost 6 bases and J lost 5 bases. This CDR3 spans 15 amino acids. The V gene's germline CDR1 is MNHEY and CDR2 SVGEGT. CDR3 in DNA: TGTGCCAGCAGCGACGCCGGGACAGGGAATGAAAAACTGTTTTTT. The encoded protein is CASSDAGTGNEKLFF.

The chain joins TRBV6-2 or TRBV6-3 to TRBJ1-1; tentative D call: TRBD1 (5 bases). CDR3 length: 18 amino acids. Germline lookup yields CDR1 MNHEY and CDR2 SVGEGT. V dropped 1 base and J dropped 4 bases, with 22 bases sitting between them. Here the CDR3 reads CASSYLLGVARGGTEAFF. The CDR3 DNA follows: TGTGCCAGCAGTTACTTATTGGGGGTCGCCCGTGGGGGCACTGAAGCTTTCTTT.

This sequence joins TRBV5-1 and TRBJ1-1; weak D call: TRBD1 (6 bases). Per the germline V gene, CDR1 is SGHRS and CDR2 is YFSETQ. This CDR3 has 16 amino acids. Deletions cut 2 bases from V and 4 bases from J, with 18 bases between. DNA for the CDR3: TGCGCCAGCAGCTTCTCATCGGCAGGGGCGACCACTGAAGCTTTCTTT. It encodes CASSFSSAGATTEAFF.

This clonotype was seen at least ten times. V is TRBV20-1 and J is TRBJ1-5; the D is unclear. CDR1 is DFQATT, CDR2 SNEGSKA, per germline (reference sequence). The CDR3 runs to 13 residues. V was trimmed by 3 bases and J by 0 bases, leaving 6 bases between them. The CDR3 loop reads CSASRDSNQPQHF. In DNA form, the CDR3 reads TGCAGTGCTAGTAGGGATAGCAATCAGCCCCAGCATTTT.

The rearrangement joins TRBV10-3 to TRBJ1-1; no clear D. CDR3 length: 13 residues. Germline CDR1 reads ENHRY; CDR2 reads SYGVKD. V was shortened by 6 bases and J by 1 base, with 9 bases between the two germline ends. The CDR3 here is CAIRALKNTEAFF. DNA of the CDR3: TGTGCCATCAGGGCCCTAAAGAACACTGAAGCTTTCTTT.

This clonotype has a count of ten or more. V is TRBV6-1 and J is TRBJ2-1; TRBD2 aligns across 13 bases. The CDR3 sequence is 19 residues long. The V gene end was trimmed by 7 bases and the J gene end by 7 bases; junction bases not matched to a gene: 19. From germline, CDR1 is MNHNS and CDR2 SASEGT. As DNA, the CDR3 is TGTGCCAGCATCCCTCCCCCGGGACTAGCGGGGAGGTCTAGGAATGAGCAGTTCTTC. Its protein is CASIPPPGLAGRSRNEQFF.

The chain recombines TRBV7-2 with TRBJ1-1, with unresolved D. The CDR3 runs 13 residues. The V end was cut by 3 bases, the J end by 10 bases, with 15 bases between. CDR1 is SGHTA and CDR2 is FQGNSA in the germline V gene. The CDR3 reads CASSFLVSSGAFF. The CDR3 DNA sequence: TGTGCCAGCAGCTTCTTAGTGTCAAGTGGAGCTTTCTTT.

This clonotype was seen many times. V usage is TRBV7-2 and J usage is TRBJ2-3; D uncertain. V was shortened by 0 bases and J by 2 bases, with 9 bases between the two germline ends. The CDR3 has 15 amino acids. Germline V CDR1 and CDR2: SGHTA, FQGNSA. The CDR3 sequence is CASSLAPPPTDTQYF. The CDR3 DNA sequence: TGTGCCAGCAGCTTAGCCCCACCTCCCACAGATACGCAGTATTTT.

This clonotype has ten or more counts. The chain is built from TRBV12-3 or TRBV12-4 and TRBJ2-2; perhaps TRBD2 as D (6 bases). V shed 2 bases and J shed 5 bases, with 12 bases lying between them. This CDR3 contains 15 residues. Written as DNA, the CDR3 is TGTGCCAGCAGTTTATTGACGGAGGGGACCGGGGAGCTGTTTTTT. Encoded protein: CASSLLTEGTGELFF.

The chain recombines TRBV6-1 with TRBJ2-3; D unresolved. V shed 2 bases and J shed 0 bases, with 12 bases lying between them. The CDR3 is 16 amino acids. CDR1 MNHNS and CDR2 SASEGT come from the germline V gene. CDR3 loop: CASSEKVARSTDTQYF. CDR3 bases: TGTGCCAGCAGTGAAAAGGTGGCCAGAAGCACAGATACGCAGTATTTT.

In its sample, this clonotype was seen a few times. A single base separates this from a much larger clone, so it may be a read error. The gene calls are TRBV28 and TRBJ1-1; D is unresolved. The CDR3 length is 11 residues. Germline-derived CDR1 and CDR2 are MDHEN and SYDVKM. Trimming took off 3 bases at V and 8 bases at J, with 7 bases between the two ends. The CDR3 sequence is CASSFRVEAFF. As DNA, the CDR3 is TGTGCCAGCAGTTTTAGGGTGGAAGCTTTCTTT. Full variable domain (outside the CDR3, taken from reference TRBV28 and TRBJ1-1): DVKVTQSSRYLVKRTGEKVFLECVQDMDHENMFWYRQDPGLGLRLIYFSYDVKMKEKGDIPEGYSVSREKKERFSLILESASTNQTSMYLCASSFRVEAFFGQGTRLTVV.

This clonotype was found many times. The chain carries TRBV5-8 and TRBJ2-7; D is unresolved. The CDR3 covers 13 residues. V was cut by 2 bases and J by 1 base, with 7 bases left in between. Germline V gene data show CDR1 as SGHTS and CDR2 as YDEGEE. CDR3 coding DNA: TGTGCCAGCAGCTTAGGTCAGTCCTACGAGCAGTACGTC. This codes for CASSLGQSYEQYV.

The V and J genes are TRBV6-5 and TRBJ1-1, with D maybe TRBD1 (5 bases). CDR3 length equals 15 residues. Germline lookup yields CDR1 MNHEY and CDR2 SVGAGI. Trimming shortened V by 5 bases and J by 11 bases, and 24 bases separated the two germline ends. In DNA, the CDR3 is TGTGCCAGCAGTACCGATGGGCAGGGCCACACGGGGGCTTTCTTT. Protein product: CASSTDGQGHTGAFF.